The sequence of this T cell receptor (beta chain) was determined in a study of blood T cell repertoires in COVID-19. Study in general: PBMCs, B-cell-depleted T cells, or T cells were the source of the cDNA or gDNA that made up the material.

Using immunoSEQ multiplex PCR, the repertoire was profiled, and TCRdb retains in-frame clones only, with some absent. This table has hundreds of thousands of clones, roughly 91% appearing once. V trimming: 4 bases; J trimming: 4 bases; junction bases outside the gene matches: 4. Germline V lookup: CDR1 LGHDT, CDR2 YNNKEL (reference sequence). The CDR3 runs to 14 residues. This TCR derives from a woman in her twenties or thirties with acute or convalescent COVID-19. The V and J genes are TRBV3-1 (or the pseudogene TRBV3-2) and TRBJ1-3, with TRBD1 matching over 7 bases. Sequencing was carried out using peripheral blood. DNA of the CDR3: TGTGCCAGCAGCCCTACAGGGGACGGAAACACCATATATTTT. Amino acid sequence: CASSPTGDGNTIYF.